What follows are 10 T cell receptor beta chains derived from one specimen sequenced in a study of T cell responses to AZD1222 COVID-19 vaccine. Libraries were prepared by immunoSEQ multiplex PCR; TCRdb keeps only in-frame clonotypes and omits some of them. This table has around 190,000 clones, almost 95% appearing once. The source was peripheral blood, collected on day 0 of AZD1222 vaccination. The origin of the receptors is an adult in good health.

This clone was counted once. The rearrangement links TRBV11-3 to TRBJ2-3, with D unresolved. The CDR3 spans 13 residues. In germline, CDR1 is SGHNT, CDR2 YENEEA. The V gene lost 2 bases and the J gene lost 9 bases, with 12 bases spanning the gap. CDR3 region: CASSLYPLKTQYF. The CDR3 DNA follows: TGTGCCAGCAGCTTATATCCCTTAAAAACGCAGTATTTT. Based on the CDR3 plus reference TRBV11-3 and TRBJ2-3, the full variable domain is EAGVVQSPRYKIIEKKQPVAFWCNPISGHNTLYWYLQNLGQGPELLIRYENEEAVDDSQLPKDRFSAERLKGVDSTLKIQPAELGDSAVYLCASSLYPLKTQYFGPGTRLTVL.

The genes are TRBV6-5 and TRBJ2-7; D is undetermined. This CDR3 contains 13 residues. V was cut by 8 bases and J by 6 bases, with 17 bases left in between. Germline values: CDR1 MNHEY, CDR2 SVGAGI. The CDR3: CASSLVGRGEQYF. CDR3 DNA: TGTGCCAGCTCCCTTGTCGGCCGAGGCGAGCAGTACTTC.

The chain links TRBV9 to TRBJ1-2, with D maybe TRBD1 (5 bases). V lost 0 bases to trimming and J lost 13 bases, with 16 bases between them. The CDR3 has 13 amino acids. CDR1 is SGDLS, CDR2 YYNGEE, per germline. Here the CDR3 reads CASSVGASQGGTF. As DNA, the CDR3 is TGTGCCAGCAGCGTAGGAGCCAGTCAGGGAGGCACCTTC.

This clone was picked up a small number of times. The CDR3 here is CASSRDGNYGYTF. The CDR3 DNA reads TGTGCCAGCAGCCGAGACGGTAACTATGGCTACACCTTC. This chain joins TRBV11-1 and TRBJ1-2; D remains ambiguous. Germline CDR1 reads SGHAT; CDR2 reads FQDESV (reference sequence). The CDR3 totals 13 residues. The V end lost 5 bases, the J end lost 1 base, and 8 bases lay between the germline ends.

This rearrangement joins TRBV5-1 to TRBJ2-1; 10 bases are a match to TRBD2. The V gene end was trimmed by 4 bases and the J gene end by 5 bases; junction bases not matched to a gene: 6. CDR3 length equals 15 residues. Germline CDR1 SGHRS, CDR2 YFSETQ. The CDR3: CASSPGLADNNEQFF. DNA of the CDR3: TGCGCCAGCAGCCCAGGACTAGCGGACAACAATGAGCAGTTCTTC.

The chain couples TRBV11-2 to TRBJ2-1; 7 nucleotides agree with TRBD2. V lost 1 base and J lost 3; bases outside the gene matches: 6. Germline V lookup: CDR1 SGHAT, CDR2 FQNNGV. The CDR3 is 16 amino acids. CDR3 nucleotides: TGTGCCAGCAGCTTAGGGGAGGGTGAGATCTACAATGAGCAGTTCTTC. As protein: CASSLGEGEIYNEQFF.

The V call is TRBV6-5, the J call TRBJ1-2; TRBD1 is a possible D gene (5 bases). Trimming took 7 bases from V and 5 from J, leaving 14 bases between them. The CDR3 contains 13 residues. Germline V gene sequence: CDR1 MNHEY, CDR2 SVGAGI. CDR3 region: CASTGTASYGYTF. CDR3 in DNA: TGTGCCAGCACAGGGACGGCCTCATATGGCTACACCTTC.

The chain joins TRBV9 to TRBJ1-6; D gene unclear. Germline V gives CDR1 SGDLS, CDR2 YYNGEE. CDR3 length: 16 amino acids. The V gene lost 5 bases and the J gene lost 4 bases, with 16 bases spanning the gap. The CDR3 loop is CASSARPDGYNSPLHF. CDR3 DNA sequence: TGTGCCAGCAGTGCCAGACCGGACGGTTATAATTCACCCCTCCACTTT.

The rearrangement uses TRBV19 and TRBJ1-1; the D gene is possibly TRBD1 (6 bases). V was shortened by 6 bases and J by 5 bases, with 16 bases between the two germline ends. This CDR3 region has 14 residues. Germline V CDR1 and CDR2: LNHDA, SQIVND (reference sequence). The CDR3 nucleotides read TGTGCCAGTAGGAACAGGGTTTCGGGTACTGAAGCTTTCTTT. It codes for CASRNRVSGTEAFF.

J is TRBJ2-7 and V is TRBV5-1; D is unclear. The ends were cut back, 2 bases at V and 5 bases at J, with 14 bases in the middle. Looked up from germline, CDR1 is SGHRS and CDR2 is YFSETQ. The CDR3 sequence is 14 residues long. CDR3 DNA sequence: TGCGCCAGCAGCTTATTAAGTGGTAAGGACGAGCAGTACTTC. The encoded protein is CASSLLSGKDEQYF.